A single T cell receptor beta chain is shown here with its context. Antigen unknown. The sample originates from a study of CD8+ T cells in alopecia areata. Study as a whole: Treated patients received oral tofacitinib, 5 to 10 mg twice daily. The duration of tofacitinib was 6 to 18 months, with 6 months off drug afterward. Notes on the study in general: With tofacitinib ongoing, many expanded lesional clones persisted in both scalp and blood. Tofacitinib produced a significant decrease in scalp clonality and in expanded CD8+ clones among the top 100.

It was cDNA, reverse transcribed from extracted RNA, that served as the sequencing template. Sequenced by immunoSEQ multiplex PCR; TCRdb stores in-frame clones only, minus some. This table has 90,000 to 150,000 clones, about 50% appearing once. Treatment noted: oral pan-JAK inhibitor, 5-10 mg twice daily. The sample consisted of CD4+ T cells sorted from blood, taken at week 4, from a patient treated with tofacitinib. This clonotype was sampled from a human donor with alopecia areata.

CDR3 nucleotides: TGTGCCAGCAGCGTCGACAGGGGATGGGTGACGGGTTTCTTT. As protein: CASSVDRGWVTGFF. The chain has TRBV7-2 and TRBJ1-1; 8 bases line up with TRBD1. Germline CDR1 reads SGHTA; CDR2 reads FQGNSA. The trim removed 5 bases at V and 13 bases at J, leaving 15 bases unmatched. The CDR3 consists of 14 residues.